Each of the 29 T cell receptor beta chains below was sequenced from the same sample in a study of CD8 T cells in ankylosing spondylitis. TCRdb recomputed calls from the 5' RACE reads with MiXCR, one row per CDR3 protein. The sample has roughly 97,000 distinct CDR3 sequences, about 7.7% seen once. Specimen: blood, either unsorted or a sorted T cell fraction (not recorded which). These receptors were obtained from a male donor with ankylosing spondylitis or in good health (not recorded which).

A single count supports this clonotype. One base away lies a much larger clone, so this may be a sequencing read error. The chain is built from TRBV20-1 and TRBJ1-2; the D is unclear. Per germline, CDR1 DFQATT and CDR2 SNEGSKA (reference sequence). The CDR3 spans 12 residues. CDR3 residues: CSTRSQIDGYTF. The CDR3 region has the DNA TGCAGTACTAGATCTCAGATCGATGGCTACACCTTC.

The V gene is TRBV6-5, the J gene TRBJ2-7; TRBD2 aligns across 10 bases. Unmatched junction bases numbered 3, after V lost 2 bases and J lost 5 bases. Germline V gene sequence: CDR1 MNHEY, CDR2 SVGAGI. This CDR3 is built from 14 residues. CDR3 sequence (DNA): TGTGCCAGCAGTTACCCTGGGACTAGCGACGAGCAGTACTTC. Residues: CASSYPGTSDEQYF.

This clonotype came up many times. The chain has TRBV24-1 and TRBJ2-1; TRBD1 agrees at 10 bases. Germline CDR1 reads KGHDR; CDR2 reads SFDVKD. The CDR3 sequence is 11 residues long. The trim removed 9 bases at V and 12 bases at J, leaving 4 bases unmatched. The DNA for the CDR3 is TGTGCCACCGGGGGACAGGGGAGGCAGTTCTTC. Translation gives CATGGQGRQFF.

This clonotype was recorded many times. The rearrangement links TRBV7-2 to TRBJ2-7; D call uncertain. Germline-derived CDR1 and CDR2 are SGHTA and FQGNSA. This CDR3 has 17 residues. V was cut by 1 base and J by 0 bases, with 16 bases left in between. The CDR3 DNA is TGTGCCAGCAGCTTAGTCTCAAGCGACTCGAGCTCCTACGAGCAGTACTTC. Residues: CASSLVSSDSSSYEQYF. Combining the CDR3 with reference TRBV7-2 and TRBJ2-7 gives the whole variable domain GAGVSQSPSNKVTEKGKDVELRCDPISGHTALYWYRQSLGQGLEFLIYFQGNSAPDKSGLPSDRFSAERTGGSVSTLTIQRTQQEDSAVYLCASSLVSSDSSSYEQYFGPGTRLTVT.

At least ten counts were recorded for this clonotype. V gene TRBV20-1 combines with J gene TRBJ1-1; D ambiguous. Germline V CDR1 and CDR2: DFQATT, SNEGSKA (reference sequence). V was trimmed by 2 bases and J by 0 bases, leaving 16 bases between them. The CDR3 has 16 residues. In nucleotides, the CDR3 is TGCAGTGCTAGACGGAAACTCTCCCCTGTGAACACTGAAGCTTTCTTT. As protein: CSARRKLSPVNTEAFF.

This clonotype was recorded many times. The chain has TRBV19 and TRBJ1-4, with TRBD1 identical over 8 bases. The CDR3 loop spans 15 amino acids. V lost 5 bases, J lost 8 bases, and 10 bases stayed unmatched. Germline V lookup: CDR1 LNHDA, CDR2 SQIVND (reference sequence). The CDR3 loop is CASSPWTGRNEKLFF. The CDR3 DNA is TGTGCCAGTAGTCCCTGGACAGGGAGGAACGAAAAACTGTTTTTT. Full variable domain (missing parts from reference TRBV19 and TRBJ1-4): DGGITQSPKYLFRKEGQNVTLSCEQNLNHDAMYWYRQDPGQGLRLIYYSQIVNDFQKGDIAEGYSVSREKKESFPLTVTSAQKNPTAFYLCASSPWTGRNEKLFFGSGTQLSVL.

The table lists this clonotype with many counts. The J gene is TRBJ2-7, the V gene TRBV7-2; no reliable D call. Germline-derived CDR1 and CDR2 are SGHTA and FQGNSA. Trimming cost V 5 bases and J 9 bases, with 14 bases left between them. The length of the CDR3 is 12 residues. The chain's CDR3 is CASSRTAGRQYF. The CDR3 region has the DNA TGTGCCAGCAGCCGTACAGCCGGCAGGCAGTACTTC. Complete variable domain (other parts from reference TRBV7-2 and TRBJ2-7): GAGVSQSPSNKVTEKGKDVELRCDPISGHTALYWYRQSLGQGLEFLIYFQGNSAPDKSGLPSDRFSAERTGGSVSTLTIQRTQQEDSAVYLCASSRTAGRQYFGPGTRLTVT.

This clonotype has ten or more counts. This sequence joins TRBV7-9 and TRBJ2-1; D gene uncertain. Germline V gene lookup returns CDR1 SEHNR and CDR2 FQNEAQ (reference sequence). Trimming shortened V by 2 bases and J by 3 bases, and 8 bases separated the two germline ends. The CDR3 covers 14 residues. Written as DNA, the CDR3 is TGTGCCAGCAGCTTAAATGGTAACTACAATGAGCAGTTCTTC. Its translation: CASSLNGNYNEQFF.

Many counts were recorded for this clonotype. The CDR3 bases are TGCAGCGCACTAGTTATTTCGAAAGTCGATGAGCAGTTCTTC. Its translation is CSALVISKVDEQFF. The gene calls are TRBV29-1 and TRBJ2-1; possibly TRBD2 for D (5 bases). The V and J ends lost 7 bases and 8 bases respectively, with 21 bases between them. There are 14 residues in the CDR3. Germline V gene data show CDR1 as SQVTM and CDR2 as ANQGSEA.

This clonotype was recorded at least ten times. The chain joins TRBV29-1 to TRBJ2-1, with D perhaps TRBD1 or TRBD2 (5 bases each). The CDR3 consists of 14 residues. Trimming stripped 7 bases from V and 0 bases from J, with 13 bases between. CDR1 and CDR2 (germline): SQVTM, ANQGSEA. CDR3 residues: CSALGPYSYNEQFF. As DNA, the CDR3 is TGCAGCGCCTTGGGACCGTACTCCTACAATGAGCAGTTCTTC.

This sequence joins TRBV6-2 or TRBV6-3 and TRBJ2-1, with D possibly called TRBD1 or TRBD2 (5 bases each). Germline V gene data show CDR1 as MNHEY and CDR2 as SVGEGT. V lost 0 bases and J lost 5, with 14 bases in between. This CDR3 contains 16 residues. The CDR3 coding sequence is TGTGCCAGCAGTTACTCGAGGGACCAGGCTCACAATGAGCAGTTCTTC. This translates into CASSYSRDQAHNEQFF.

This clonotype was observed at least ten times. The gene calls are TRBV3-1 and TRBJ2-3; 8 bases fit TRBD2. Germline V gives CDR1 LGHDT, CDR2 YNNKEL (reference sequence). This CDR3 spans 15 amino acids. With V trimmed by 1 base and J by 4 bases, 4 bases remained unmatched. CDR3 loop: CASSQAGGQSDTQYF. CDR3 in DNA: TGTGCCAGCAGCCAAGCGGGGGGGCAGTCAGATACGCAGTATTTT.

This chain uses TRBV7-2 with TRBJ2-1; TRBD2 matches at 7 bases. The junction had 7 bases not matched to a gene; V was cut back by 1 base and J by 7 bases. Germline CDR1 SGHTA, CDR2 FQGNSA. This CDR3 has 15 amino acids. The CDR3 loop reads CASSLVGGSGNEQFF. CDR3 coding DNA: TGTGCCAGCAGCTTAGTCGGTGGTAGCGGGAATGAGCAGTTCTTC.

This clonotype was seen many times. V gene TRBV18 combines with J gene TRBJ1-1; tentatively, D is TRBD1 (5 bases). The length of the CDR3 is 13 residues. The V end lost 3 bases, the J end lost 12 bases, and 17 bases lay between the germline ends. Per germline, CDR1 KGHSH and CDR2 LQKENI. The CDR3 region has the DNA TGTGCCAGCTCACCCTCCGGGACGGCGCCCCCTTTCTTT. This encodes CASSPSGTAPPFF.

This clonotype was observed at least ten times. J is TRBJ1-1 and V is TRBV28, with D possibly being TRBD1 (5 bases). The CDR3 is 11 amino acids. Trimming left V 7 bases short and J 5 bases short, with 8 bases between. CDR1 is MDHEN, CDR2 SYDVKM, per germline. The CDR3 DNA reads TGTGCCAGCAACGGGGGGACTGAAGCTTTCTTT. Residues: CASNGGTEAFF.

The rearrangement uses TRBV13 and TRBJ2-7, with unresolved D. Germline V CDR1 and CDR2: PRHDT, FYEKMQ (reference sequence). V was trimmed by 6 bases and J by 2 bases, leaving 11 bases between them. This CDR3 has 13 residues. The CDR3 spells CASRLERAYEQYF. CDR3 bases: TGTGCCAGCAGACTCGAACGAGCCTACGAGCAGTACTTC. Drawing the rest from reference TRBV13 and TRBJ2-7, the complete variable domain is AAGVIQSPRHLIKEKRETATLKCYPIPRHDTVYWYQQGPGQDPQFLISFYEKMQSDKGSIPDRFSAQQFSDYHSELNMSSLELGDSALYFCASRLERAYEQYFGPGTRLTVT.

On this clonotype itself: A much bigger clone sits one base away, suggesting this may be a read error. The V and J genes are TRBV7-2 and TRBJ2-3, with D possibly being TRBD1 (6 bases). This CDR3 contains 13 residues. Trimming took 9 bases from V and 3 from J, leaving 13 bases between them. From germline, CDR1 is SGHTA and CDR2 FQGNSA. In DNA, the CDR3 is TGTGCCAGTACCGTCACAGGGACAGATACGCAGTATTTT. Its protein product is CASTVTGTDTQYF.

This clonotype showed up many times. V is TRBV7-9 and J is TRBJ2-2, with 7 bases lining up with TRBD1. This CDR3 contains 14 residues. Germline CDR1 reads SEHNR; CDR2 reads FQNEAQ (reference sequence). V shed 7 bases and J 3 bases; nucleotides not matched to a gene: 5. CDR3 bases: TGTGCCAGCAATACTGACAGGGACACCGGGGAGCTGTTTTTT. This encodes CASNTDRDTGELFF.

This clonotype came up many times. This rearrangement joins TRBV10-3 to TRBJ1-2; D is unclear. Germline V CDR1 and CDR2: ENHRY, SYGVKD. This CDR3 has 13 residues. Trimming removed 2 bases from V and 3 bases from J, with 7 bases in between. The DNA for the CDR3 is TGTGCCATCAGTGAGACCGGCGACTATGGCTACACCTTC. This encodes CAISETGDYGYTF.

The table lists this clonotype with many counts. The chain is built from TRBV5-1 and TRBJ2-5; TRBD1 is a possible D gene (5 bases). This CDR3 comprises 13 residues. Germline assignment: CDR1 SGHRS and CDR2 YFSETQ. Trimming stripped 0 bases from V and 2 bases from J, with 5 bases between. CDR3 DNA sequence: TGCGCCAGCAGCTTGGACAGGCAAGAGACCCAGTACTTC. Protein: CASSLDRQETQYF.

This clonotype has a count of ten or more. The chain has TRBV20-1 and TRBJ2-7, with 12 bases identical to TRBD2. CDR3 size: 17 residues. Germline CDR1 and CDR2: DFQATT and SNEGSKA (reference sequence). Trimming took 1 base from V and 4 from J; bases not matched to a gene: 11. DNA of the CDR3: TGCAGTGCTAGAGGGGACCTAGTGGGACTAGCGGGTTACGAGCAGTACTTC. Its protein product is CSARGDLVGLAGYEQYF.

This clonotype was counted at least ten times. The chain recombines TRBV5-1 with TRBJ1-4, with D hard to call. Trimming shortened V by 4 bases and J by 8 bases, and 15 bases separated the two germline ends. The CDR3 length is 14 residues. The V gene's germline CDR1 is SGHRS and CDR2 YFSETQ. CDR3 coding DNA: TGCGCCAGCAGCCTACACCCTGGACGGGAAAAACTGTTTTTT. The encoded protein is CASSLHPGREKLFF.

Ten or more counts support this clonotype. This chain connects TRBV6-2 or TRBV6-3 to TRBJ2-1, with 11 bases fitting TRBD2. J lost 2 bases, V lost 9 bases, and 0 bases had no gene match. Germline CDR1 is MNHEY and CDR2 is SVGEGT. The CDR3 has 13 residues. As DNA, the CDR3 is TGTGCCAGTAGCGGGAGGGCCTACAATGAGCAGTTCTTC. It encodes CASSGRAYNEQFF.

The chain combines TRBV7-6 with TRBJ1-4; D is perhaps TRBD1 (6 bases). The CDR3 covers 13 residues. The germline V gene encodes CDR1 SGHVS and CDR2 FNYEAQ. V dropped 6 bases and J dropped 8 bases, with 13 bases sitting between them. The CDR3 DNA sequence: TGTGCCAGCAGGAAGGGGGTGGACGAAAAACTGTTTTTT. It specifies CASRKGVDEKLFF.

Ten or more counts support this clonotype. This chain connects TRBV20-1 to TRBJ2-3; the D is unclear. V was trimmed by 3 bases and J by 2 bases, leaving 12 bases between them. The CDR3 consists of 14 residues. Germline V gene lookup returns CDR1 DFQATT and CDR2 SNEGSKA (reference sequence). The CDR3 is CSARKGQNTDTQYF. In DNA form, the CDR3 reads TGCAGTGCTAGGAAAGGGCAGAACACAGATACGCAGTATTTT.

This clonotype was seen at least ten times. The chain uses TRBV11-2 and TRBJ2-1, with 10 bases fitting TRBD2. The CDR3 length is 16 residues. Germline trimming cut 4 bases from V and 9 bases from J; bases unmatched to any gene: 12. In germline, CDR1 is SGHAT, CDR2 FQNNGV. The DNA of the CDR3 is TGTGCCAGCAGCTCCCTCCTAGCGGGAGTCGGAGGTGAGCAGTTCTTC. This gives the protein CASSSLLAGVGGEQFF.

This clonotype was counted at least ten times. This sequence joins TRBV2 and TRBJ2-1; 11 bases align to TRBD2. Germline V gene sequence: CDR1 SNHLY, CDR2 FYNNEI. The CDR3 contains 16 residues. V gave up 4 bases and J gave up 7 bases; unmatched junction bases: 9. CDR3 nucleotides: TGTGCCAGCAGTGTAGCGGGAGGGCCTCCGATGAATGAGCAGTTCTTC. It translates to CASSVAGGPPMNEQFF.

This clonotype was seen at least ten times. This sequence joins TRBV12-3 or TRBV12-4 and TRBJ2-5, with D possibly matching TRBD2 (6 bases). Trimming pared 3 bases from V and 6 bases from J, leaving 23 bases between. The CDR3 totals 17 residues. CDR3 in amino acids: CASSLRGGDTSGQTQYF. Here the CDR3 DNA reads TGTGCCAGCAGTTTGAGGGGCGGGGATACGTCGGGGCAGACCCAGTACTTC.

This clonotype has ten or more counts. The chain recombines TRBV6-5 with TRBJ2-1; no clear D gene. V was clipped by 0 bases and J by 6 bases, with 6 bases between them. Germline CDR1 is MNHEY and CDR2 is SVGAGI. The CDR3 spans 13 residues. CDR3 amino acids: CASSYSLLNEQFF. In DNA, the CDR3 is TGTGCCAGCAGTTACTCCCTACTCAATGAGCAGTTCTTC.